The present entry profiles one T cell receptor beta chain with its context. Its antigen is still unknown. The sample comes from a study of cytomegalovirus exposure and HLA in healthy donors. Germline V lookup: CDR1 MDHEN, CDR2 SYDVKM. Trimming shortened V by 6 bases and J by 2 bases, and 14 bases separated the two germline ends. The CDR3 runs to 14 residues. 13 Jbeta primers and 60 Vbeta primers were used for the PCR. Measured with immunoSEQ multiplex PCR; TCRdb has only the in-frame clones, and not every one. The data contain 180,000 or so clones, around 76% of them singletons. Study-wide results and caveats: Certain indistinguishable V segments, among them TRBV6-2 and TRBV6-3, were excluded. In an earlier analysis, in approximately 570 donors, most V segments appeared productive either ~90% or ~30% of the time. The classifier reportedly diagnosed cytomegalovirus status with high specificity and sensitivity. Follow-up analysis later connected one missense variant in DCLRE1C with trimming of TCR beta V- and J-genes.

The receptor was derived from a woman aged 25 to 39 in good health and CMV-seropositive. The sequenced sample consisted of PBMCs. The chain couples TRBV28 to TRBJ2-7; D is perhaps TRBD1 (5 bases). The CDR3 loop is CASSIPGQAYEQYF. The DNA for the CDR3 is TGTGCCAGCAGCATTCCTGGACAAGCCTACGAGCAGTACTTC.